These 9 T cell receptor beta chains share one sample of origin, sequenced in a study of shared clonotypes between healthy human individuals. Produced via immunoSEQ multiplex PCR; TCRdb's table is partial and in-frame only. The sample comprises some 1.5 million clones, more than 95% of which are singletons, and roughly 1.2% rests with the top ten. The sequencing sample was made of naive CD4+ T cells sorted from blood. The subset here: CD45RA+ positively selected. The receptors were gathered from a man aged 30-40 years in good health.

The chain joins TRBV19 to TRBJ2-2, with D hard to call. CDR1 LNHDA and CDR2 SQIVND come from the germline V gene (reference sequence). The V end lost 4 bases, the J end lost 6 bases, and 3 bases lay between the germline ends. This CDR3 has 11 amino acids. The CDR3 is CASSKSGELFF. The DNA for the CDR3 is TGTGCCAGTAGTAAATCCGGGGAGCTGTTTTTT.

The CDR3 region has the DNA TGCGCCAGCAGCCAAGAGAGGTCAGGACCTTTCTCTGGGGCCAACGTCCTGACTTTC. It translates to CASSQERSGPFSGANVLTF. The gene calls are TRBV4-1 and TRBJ2-6; D gene uncertain. The CDR3 has 19 residues. Germline V gives CDR1 MGHRA, CDR2 YSYEKL. Trimming removed 0 bases from V and 0 bases from J, with 15 bases in between.

J is TRBJ2-1 and V is TRBV5-6; 7 nucleotides line up with TRBD1. The CDR3 has 15 amino acids. V trimming: 0 bases; J trimming: 6 bases; junction bases outside the gene matches: 6. CDR1 and CDR2 (germline): SGHDT, YYEEEE. CDR3 nucleotides: TGTGCCAGCAGCTTGGGACAGGGCAGGATCAATGAGCAGTTCTTC. It specifies CASSLGQGRINEQFF.

This sequence joins TRBV5-4 and TRBJ2-2, with 11 bases matching TRBD2. Germline V gene lookup returns CDR1 SGHNT and CDR2 YYREEE (reference sequence). CDR3 length: 17 residues. Unmatched junction bases numbered 1, after V lost 0 bases and J lost 0 bases. CDR3 amino acids: CASSLGLAGTNTGELFF. The CDR3 DNA reads TGTGCCAGCAGCTTGGGACTAGCGGGGACGAACACCGGGGAGCTGTTTTTT.

This sequence joins TRBV6-1 and TRBJ1-2; no reliable D call. The CDR3 spans 13 residues. Trimming shortened V by 2 bases and J by 4 bases, and 8 bases separated the two germline ends. Looked up from germline, CDR1 is MNHNS and CDR2 is SASEGT. Here the CDR3 DNA reads TGTGCCAGCAGTGAATACGTAGCCTATGGCTACACCTTC. Encoded protein: CASSEYVAYGYTF.

The J gene is TRBJ2-3, the V gene TRBV18, with TRBD2 matching over 8 bases. CDR1 KGHSH and CDR2 LQKENI come from the germline V gene. The CDR3 extends over 16 amino acids. J gave up 3 bases and V 2 bases, and 7 bases lay outside the gene matches. The CDR3 coding sequence is TGTGCCAGCTCACCATTAGCGGGAAGGGGTACAGATACGCAGTATTTT. Encoded protein: CASSPLAGRGTDTQYF.

This sequence joins TRBV7-2 and TRBJ2-2; D not certain. Trimming removed 3 bases at V and 1 base at J, with 9 bases between. Germline assignment: CDR1 SGHTA and CDR2 FQGNSA. CDR3 length: 15 amino acids. CDR3: CASSLGGMNTGELFF. The CDR3 DNA follows: TGTGCCAGCAGCTTGGGCGGAATGAACACCGGGGAGCTGTTTTTT.

The rearrangement uses TRBV15 and TRBJ1-5; D ambiguous. This CDR3 region has 11 residues. Germline loops: CDR1 LNHNV, CDR2 YYDKDF (reference sequence). With 0 bases removed from V and 16 bases from J, the gap between germline ends came to 10 bases. CDR3 sequence reads: CATSRDQMLHF. CDR3 DNA sequence: TGTGCCACCAGCAGAGACCAAATGTTACATTTT.

This chain links TRBV19 with TRBJ2-7, with 8 bases that match TRBD1. This CDR3 spans 14 amino acids. CDR1 is LNHDA, CDR2 SQIVND, per germline (reference sequence). The J segment lost 2 bases and the V segment lost 5 bases, leaving 5 bases of the junction unmatched. The CDR3 loop reads CASSGTGRAYEQYF. The CDR3 nucleotides read TGTGCCAGTAGTGGGACAGGACGAGCCTACGAGCAGTACTTC.